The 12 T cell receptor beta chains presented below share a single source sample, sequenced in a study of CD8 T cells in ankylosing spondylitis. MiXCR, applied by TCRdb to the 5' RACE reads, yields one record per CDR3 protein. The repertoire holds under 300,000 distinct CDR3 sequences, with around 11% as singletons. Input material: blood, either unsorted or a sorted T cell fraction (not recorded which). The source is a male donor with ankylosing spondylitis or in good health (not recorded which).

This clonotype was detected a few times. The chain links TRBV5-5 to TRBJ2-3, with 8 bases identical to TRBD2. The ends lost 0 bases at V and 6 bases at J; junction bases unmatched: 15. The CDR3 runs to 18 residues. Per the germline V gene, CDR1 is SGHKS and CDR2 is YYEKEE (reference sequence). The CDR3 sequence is CASSLGQSPGGLADTQYF. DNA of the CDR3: TGTGCCAGCAGCTTGGGTCAATCCCCGGGGGGGCTAGCGGATACGCAGTATTTT.

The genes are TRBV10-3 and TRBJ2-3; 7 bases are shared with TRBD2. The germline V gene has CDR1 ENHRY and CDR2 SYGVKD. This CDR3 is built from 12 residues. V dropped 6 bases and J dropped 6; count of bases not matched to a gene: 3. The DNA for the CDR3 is TGTGCCATCAGGGCGGGAGAGGATACGCAGTATTTT. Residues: CAIRAGEDTQYF.

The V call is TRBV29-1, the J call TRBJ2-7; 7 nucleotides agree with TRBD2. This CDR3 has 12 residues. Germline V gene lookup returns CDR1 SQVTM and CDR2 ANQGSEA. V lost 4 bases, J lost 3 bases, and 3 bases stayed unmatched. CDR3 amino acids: CSVASGNYEQYF. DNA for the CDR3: TGCAGCGTTGCCAGCGGGAACTACGAGCAGTACTTC.

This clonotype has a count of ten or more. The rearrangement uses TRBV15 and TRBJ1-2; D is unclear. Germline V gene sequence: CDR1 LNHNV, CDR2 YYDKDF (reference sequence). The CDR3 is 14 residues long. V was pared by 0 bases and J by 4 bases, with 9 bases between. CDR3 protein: CATSRDSGPYGYTF. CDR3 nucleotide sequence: TGTGCCACCAGCAGAGATTCAGGACCCTATGGCTACACCTTC.

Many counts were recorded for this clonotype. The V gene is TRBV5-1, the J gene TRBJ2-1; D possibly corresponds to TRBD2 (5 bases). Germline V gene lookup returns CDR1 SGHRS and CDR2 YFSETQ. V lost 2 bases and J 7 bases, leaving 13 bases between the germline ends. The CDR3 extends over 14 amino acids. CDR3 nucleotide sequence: TGCGCCAGCAGCTTAGTTCAGAGGAGGAATGAGCAGTTCTTC. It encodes CASSLVQRRNEQFF.

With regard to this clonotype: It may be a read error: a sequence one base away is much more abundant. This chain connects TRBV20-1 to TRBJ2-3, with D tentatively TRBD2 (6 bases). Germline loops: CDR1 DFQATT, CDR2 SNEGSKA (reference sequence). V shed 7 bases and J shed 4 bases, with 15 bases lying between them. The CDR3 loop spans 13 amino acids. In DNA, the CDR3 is TGCAGTGGTCGGGACTGGGGTTCAGATACGCAGTATTTT. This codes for CSGRDWGSDTQYF.

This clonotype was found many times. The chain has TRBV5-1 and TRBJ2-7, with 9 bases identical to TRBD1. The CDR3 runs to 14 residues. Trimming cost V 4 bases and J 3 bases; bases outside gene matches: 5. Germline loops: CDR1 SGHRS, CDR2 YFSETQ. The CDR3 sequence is CASSNWTGVYEQYF. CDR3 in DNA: TGCGCCAGCAGCAACTGGACAGGGGTCTACGAGCAGTACTTC.

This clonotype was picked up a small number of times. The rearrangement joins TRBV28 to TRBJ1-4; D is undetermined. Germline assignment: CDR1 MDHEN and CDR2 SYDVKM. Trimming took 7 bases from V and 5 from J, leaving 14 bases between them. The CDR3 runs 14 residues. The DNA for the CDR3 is TGTGCCAGCACTTCGCCGGGAGGGAATGAAAAACTGTTTTTT. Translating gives CASTSPGGNEKLFF. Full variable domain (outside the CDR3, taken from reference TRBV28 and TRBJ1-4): DVKVTQSSRYLVKRTGEKVFLECVQDMDHENMFWYRQDPGLGLRLIYFSYDVKMKEKGDIPEGYSVSREKKERFSLILESASTNQTSMYLCASTSPGGNEKLFFGSGTQLSVL.

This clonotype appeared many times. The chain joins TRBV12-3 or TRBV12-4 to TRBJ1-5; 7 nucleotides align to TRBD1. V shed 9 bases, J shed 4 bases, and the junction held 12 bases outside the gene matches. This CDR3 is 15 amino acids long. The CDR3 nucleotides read TGTGCCAGTAGCCCGACAGGGAGGTTGAATCAGCCCCAGCATTTT. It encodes CASSPTGRLNQPQHF.

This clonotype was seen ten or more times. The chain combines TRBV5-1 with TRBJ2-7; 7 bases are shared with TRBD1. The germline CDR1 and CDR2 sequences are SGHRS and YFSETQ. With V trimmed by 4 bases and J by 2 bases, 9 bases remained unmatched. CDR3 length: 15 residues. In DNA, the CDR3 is TGCGCCAGCAGCCAAGGGACAGCGTTAACCTACGAGCAGTACTTC. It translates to CASSQGTALTYEQYF.

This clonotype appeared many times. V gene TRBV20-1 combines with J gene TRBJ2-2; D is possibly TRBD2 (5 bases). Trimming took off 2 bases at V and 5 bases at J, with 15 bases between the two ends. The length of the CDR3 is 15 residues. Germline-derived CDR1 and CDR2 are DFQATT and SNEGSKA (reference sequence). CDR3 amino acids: CSARIARGRTGELFF. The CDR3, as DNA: TGCAGTGCTAGAATTGCTAGAGGGAGAACCGGGGAGCTGTTTTTT.

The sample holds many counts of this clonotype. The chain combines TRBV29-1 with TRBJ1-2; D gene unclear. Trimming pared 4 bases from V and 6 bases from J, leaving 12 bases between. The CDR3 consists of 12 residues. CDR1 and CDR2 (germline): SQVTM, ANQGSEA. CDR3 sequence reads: CSVGRDSDGYTF. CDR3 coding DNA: TGCAGCGTTGGAAGGGATAGCGATGGCTACACCTTC.